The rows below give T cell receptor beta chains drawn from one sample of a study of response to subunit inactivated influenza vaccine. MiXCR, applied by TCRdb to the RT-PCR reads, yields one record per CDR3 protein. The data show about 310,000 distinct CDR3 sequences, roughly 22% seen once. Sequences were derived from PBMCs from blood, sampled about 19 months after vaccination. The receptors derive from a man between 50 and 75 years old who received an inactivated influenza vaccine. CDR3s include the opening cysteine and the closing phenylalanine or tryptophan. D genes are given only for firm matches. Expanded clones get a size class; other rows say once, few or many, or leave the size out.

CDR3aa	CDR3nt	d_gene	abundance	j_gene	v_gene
CASSSLDYTYSTDTQYF	TGTGCCAGCAGTTCTCTGGACTACACGTATAGCACAGATACGCAGTATTTT	NA	many	TRBJ2-3	TRBV28
CASSFEANQPQHF	TGTGCCAGCAGTTTTGAGGCGAATCAGCCCCAGCATTTT	NA	many	TRBJ1-5	TRBV12-3/TRBV12-4
CASSEYLGSNQPQHF	TGTGCCAGCAGTGAATATCTAGGCAGCAATCAGCCCCAGCATTTT	NA	many	TRBJ1-5	TRBV6-1
CASSQDGTGLNTEAFF	TGCGCCAGCAGCCAAGATGGGACAGGGCTGAACACTGAAGCTTTCTTT	TRBD1	many	TRBJ1-1	TRBV4-3
CASSATGGVSGNTIYF	TGTGCCAGTAGTGCGACAGGAGGGGTCTCTGGAAACACCATATATTTT	NA	NA	TRBJ1-3	TRBV19
CASSVSGRVSTDTQYF	TGTGCCAGCAGCGTTAGCGGGAGGGTGAGCACAGATACGCAGTATTTT	TRBD2	many	TRBJ2-3	TRBV11-2
CSVTPGQATTDTQYF	TGCAGCGTTACGCCGGGACAGGCAACCACAGATACGCAGTATTTT	TRBD1	NA	TRBJ2-3	TRBV29-1
CASSLWAVAGELFF	TGTGCCAGCAGCCTATGGGCAGTGGCCGGGGAGCTGTTTTTT	NA	NA	TRBJ2-2	TRBV3-1
CASSASGSYNEQFF	TGTGCCAGCAGCGCTAGCGGCTCCTACAATGAGCAGTTCTTC	TRBD2	once	TRBJ2-1	TRBV9
CASSWERGYEQYF	TGTGCCAGCAGCTGGGAGCGGGGGTACGAGCAGTACTTC	TRBD2	few	TRBJ2-7	TRBV7-6
CASSQEPSGPSGNTIYF	TGCGCCAGCAGCCAAGAACCGTCCGGGCCCTCTGGAAACACCATATATTTT	NA	NA	TRBJ1-3	TRBV4-3
CASSKGGQSINSNQPQHF	TGTGCCAGCAGCAAAGGTGGTCAGAGCATTAATAGCAATCAGCCCCAGCATTTT	NA	few	TRBJ1-5	TRBV21-1
CSVDVGDSALREQFF	TGCAGCGTTGATGTAGGGGACAGTGCCCTTCGGGAGCAGTTCTTC	TRBD1	few	TRBJ2-1	TRBV29-1
CASTIGAFLGYTF	TGTGCCAGCACTATAGGGGCCTTTTTGGGCTACACCTTC	NA	few	TRBJ1-2	TRBV12-3/TRBV12-4
CASSGFLSGNTIYF	TGTGCCAGTTCGGGATTTCTCTCTGGAAACACCATATATTTT	NA	NA	TRBJ1-3	TRBV5-5
CASSTGSTPYNEQFF	TGTGCCAGCAGCACCGGTTCCACACCCTACAATGAGCAGTTCTTC	NA	few	TRBJ2-1	TRBV28
CASSTGTNGETQYF	TGCGCCAGCAGCACCGGGACAAACGGAGAGACCCAGTACTTC	NA	NA	TRBJ2-5	TRBV5-1
CSAREDKSYGYTF	TGCAGTGCTAGAGAGGACAAAAGCTATGGCTACACCTTC	NA	NA	TRBJ1-2	TRBV20-1
CSAAGQGASEQYF	TGCAGTGCGGCAGGACAGGGGGCGTCGGAGCAGTACTTC	TRBD1	few	TRBJ2-7	TRBV20-1
CAISGTGVETQYF	TGTGCCATCAGTGGGACAGGGGTTGAGACCCAGTACTTC	TRBD1	NA	TRBJ2-5	TRBV10-3
CASSLRGEGQPQHF	TGTGCCAGCAGTTTGAGGGGCGAGGGTCAGCCCCAGCATTTT	NA	NA	TRBJ1-5	TRBV6-2/TRBV6-3
CASRGTEYNEQFF	TGCGCCAGCAGGGGGACCGAGTACAATGAGCAGTTCTTC	NA	few	TRBJ2-1	TRBV5-1
CASNFDGPDTEAFF	TGTGCCAGCAATTTCGACGGTCCTGACACTGAAGCTTTCTTT	NA	few	TRBJ1-1	TRBV2
CASSQRTNEETQYF	TGCGCCAGCAGCCAGCGGACTAACGAAGAGACCCAGTACTTC	NA	NA	TRBJ2-5	TRBV4-1
CASSQEINRGNGYTF	TGCGCCAGCAGCCAAGAAATTAACAGGGGAAATGGCTACACCTTC	TRBD1	few	TRBJ1-2	TRBV4-3
CASSQVGFGGGSGNTIYF	TGTGCCAGCAGCCAAGTGGGGTTTGGAGGGGGCTCGGGAAACACCATATATTTT	TRBD1	NA	TRBJ1-3	TRBV3-1
CASTYSGPYGYTF	TGTGCCAGCACTTATTCAGGGCCGTACGGCTACACCTTC	NA	NA	TRBJ1-2	TRBV12-3/TRBV12-4